The 30 T cell receptor beta chains in this list originate from one sample, sequenced in a study of T cell clonality in common variable immunodeficiency. Clones were sequenced by immunoSEQ multiplex PCR, and TCRdb holds only the in-frame ones, with some missing. Captured here are approximately 81,000 clones, none seen once; the top ten comprise under 1%. Sequencing input: peripheral blood mononuclear cells. The receptors stem from a person between 18 and 69 years old in good health.

This clone was found many times. The read terminates 3 residues ahead of where the CDR3 ends, so the germline J gene completes it. The chain couples TRBV27 to TRBJ2-1, with 8 nucleotides matching TRBD2. The J segment lost 5 bases and the V segment lost 1 base, leaving 7 bases of the junction unmatched. Germline lookup yields CDR1 MNHEY and CDR2 SMNVEV (reference sequence). This CDR3 contains 16 residues. The CDR3 bases that were read are TGTGCCAGCAGTTTATACAGGACTAGCCTTAACAATGAG. Protein: CASSLYRTSLNNE. The full CDR3 protein reads CASSLYRTSLNNEQFF.

This clone was observed at least ten times. The read is 3 residues too short to cover the CDR3 end, so that end is filled in from the germline J gene. The genes are TRBV6-2 or TRBV6-3 and TRBJ2-3; TRBD2 agrees at 7 bases. The V segment lost 2 bases and the J segment 0 bases; nucleotides outside the gene matches: 5. CDR3 size: 16 residues. Germline loops: CDR1 MNHEY, CDR2 SVGEGT. The CDR3 region is CASSYPGLPSTDTQYF. The CDR3 DNA, read in part, is TGTGCCAGCAGTTACCCGGGACTACCTAGCACAGATACG.

About this clone itself: This may come from a read error, since a much larger clone is one base off. The CDR3 end falls 3 residues outside the read, so it is completed with the germline J gene. This same CDR3 is encoded by further DNA sequences in the sample. This rearrangement joins TRBV6-1 to TRBJ2-7; 7 bases fit TRBD1. This CDR3 has 13 amino acids. V lost 3 bases to trimming and J lost 5 bases; unmatched junction nucleotides: 4. Germline V gene sequence: CDR1 MNHNS, CDR2 SASEGT. CDR3 residues: CASSDGRGNEQYF. Partial CDR3 DNA: TGTGCCAGCAGTGACGGCAGGGGGAACGAG.

Ten or more counts support this clone. A read error may produce the germline difference seen at one junction end. The CDR3 reads CASSQVGQYEQYF. The sequenced part of the CDR3 DNA is TGCGCCAGCAGCCAAGTGGGACAGTACGAG. The chain has TRBV4-2 and TRBJ2-7; 7 positions agree with TRBD1. The read is 3 residues too short to cover the CDR3 end, so that end is filled in from the germline J gene. The CDR3 extends over 13 amino acids. Per the germline V gene, CDR1 is LGHNA and CDR2 is YNFKEQ.

This clone was seen many times. The DNA ends 3 residues before the CDR3 does, and the rest of the CDR3 is filled in from the germline J gene. V usage is TRBV20-1 and J usage is TRBJ2-1; 15 bases map to TRBD2. V gave up 5 bases and J gave up 6 bases; unmatched junction bases: 14. CDR1 is DFQATT and CDR2 is SNEGSKA in the germline V gene (reference sequence). The CDR3 covers 18 residues. The CDR3 DNA, read in part, is TGCAGTGCTTCTGGACTAGCGGGAGGGCCGGCTTCGGGCAATGAG. Translating it yields CSASGLAGGPASGNE. The full CDR3 reads CSASGLAGGPASGNEQFF.

This clone was detected ten times or more. Read coverage stops 3 residues before the CDR3 terminus; the germline J gene supplies the remainder. The J gene is TRBJ1-3, the V gene TRBV19; a weak D match, TRBD1 (6 bases). The CDR3 runs 15 residues. The V end lost 3 bases, the J end lost 0 bases, and 9 bases lay between the germline ends. CDR1 is LNHDA, CDR2 SQIVND, per germline (reference sequence). CDR3 loop: CASSMDSLSGNTIYF. CDR3 DNA (partial): TGTGCCAGTAGTATGGACAGCCTCTCTGGAAACACC. Combining the CDR3 with reference TRBV19 and TRBJ1-3 gives the whole variable domain DGGITQSPKYLFRKEGQNVTLSCEQNLNHDAMYWYRQDPGQGLRLIYYSQIVNDFQKGDIAEGYSVSREKKESFPLTVTSAQKNPTAFYLCASSMDSLSGNTIYFGEGSWLTVV.

Regarding this clone: The read gets to within 3 residues of the CDR3 end, and the germline J gene fills in the rest. This chain links TRBV20-1 with TRBJ1-5; 9 bases fit TRBD1. In germline, CDR1 is DFQATT, CDR2 SNEGSKA (reference sequence). This CDR3 has 16 residues. Trimming at V came to 5 bases and at J to 4 bases, leaving 12 bases not matched to a gene. The sequenced CDR3 bases are TGCAGTGCTTTTGAGCCGGGACAGGGAATAAATCAGCCC. Its protein is CSAFEPGQGINQP. The whole CDR3 region reads CSAFEPGQGINQPQHF.

This clone was picked up many times. The observed sequence ends 3 residues before the CDR3 terminus, with the missing tail filled in from the germline J gene. The chain employs TRBV7-2 and TRBJ2-7, with 7 nucleotides matching TRBD1. Germline CDR1 SGHTA, CDR2 FQGNSA. CDR3 size: 15 residues. V trimming: 5 bases; J trimming: 0 bases; junction bases outside the gene matches: 7. CDR3 amino acids: CASSIGTAYSYEQYF. CDR3 DNA (partial): TGTGCCAGCAGCATCGGGACAGCCTACTCCTACGAG.

This clone was detected many times. Read coverage stops 3 residues before the CDR3 terminus; the germline J gene supplies the remainder. The gene calls are TRBV2 and TRBJ1-2; D unresolved. From germline, CDR1 is SNHLY and CDR2 FYNNEI. The ends were cut back, 3 bases at V and 4 bases at J, with 12 bases in the middle. This CDR3 contains 14 residues. The CDR3 bases that were read are TGTGCCAGCAGTGATGGGTTGACATTCTATGGC. Translation gives CASSDGLTFYG. Given in full, the CDR3 is CASSDGLTFYGYTF.

This clone was counted at least ten times. The covered CDR3 bases are TGTGCCAGCAGCGGACCTCAGGGGCTCGGGACCGGGGAG. Its translation is CASSGPQGLGTGE. In full, the CDR3 is CASSGPQGLGTGELFF. V is TRBV9 and J is TRBJ2-2; perhaps TRBD1 as D (6 bases). The read comes to an end 3 residues before the CDR3 does, leaving the germline J gene to fill in the end. CDR1 and CDR2 from the germline V gene are SGDLS and YYNGEE. The CDR3 contains 16 residues. With 3 bases removed from V and 5 bases from J, the gap between germline ends came to 17 bases. Combining the CDR3 with reference TRBV9 and TRBJ2-2 gives the whole variable domain DSGVTQTPKHLITATGQRVTLRCSPRSGDLSVYWYQQSLDQGLQFLIQYYNGEERAKGNILERFSAQQFPDLHSELNLSSLELGDSALYFCASSGPQGLGTGELFFGEGSRLTVL.

This clone was seen many times. The germline gene is not matched at one end of the junction; a read error may be the cause. The read terminates 3 residues ahead of where the CDR3 ends, so the germline J gene completes it. V gene TRBV4-2 combines with J gene TRBJ2-1, with 9 bases lining up with TRBD1. This CDR3 comprises 13 residues. CDR1 LGHNA and CDR2 YNFKEQ come from the germline V gene. The chain's CDR3 is CASGDRAYNEQFF. The DNA read from the CDR3 is TGCGCCAGCGGGGACAGGGCCTACAATGAG.

At least ten counts were recorded for this clone. The CDR3 end lies 3 residues beyond the end of the read and is filled in from the germline J gene. The chain carries TRBV7-9 and TRBJ2-2; TRBD2 might be the D (7 bases). Trimming removed 3 bases from V and 6 bases from J, with 11 bases in between. The length of the CDR3 is 14 residues. Germline CDR1 is SEHNR and CDR2 is FQNEAQ (reference sequence). This CDR3 is CASSFGGAAGELFF. The CDR3 bases that were read are TGTGCCAGCAGCTTTGGGGGGGCTGCCGGGGAG.

This clone was observed at least ten times. The read comes to an end 3 residues before the CDR3 does, leaving the germline J gene to fill in the end. The J gene is TRBJ2-3, the V gene TRBV5-1; D gene uncertain. In germline, CDR1 is SGHRS, CDR2 YFSETQ. Trimming took off 4 bases at V and 0 bases at J, with 15 bases between the two ends. The CDR3 spans 16 residues. The CDR3 is CASSLQRRISTDTQYF. Partial CDR3 DNA: TGCGCCAGCAGCCTTCAGCGTCGAATTAGCACAGATACG.

In this sample, this clone turned up many times. The sequenced fragment ends 3 residues before the CDR3 boundary, so the rest is inferred from the germline J gene. The genes are TRBV7-9 and TRBJ2-2, with TRBD2 identical over 9 bases. After removal of 1 base from V and 7 bases from J, the junction contained 4 bases not matched to a gene. Germline CDR1 SEHNR, CDR2 FQNEAQ (reference sequence). The CDR3 length is 15 residues. The DNA read from the CDR3 is TGTGCCAGCAGCTTAGGCGGGAGGGCCGGCGGGGAG. Its translation is CASSLGGRAGGE. The CDR3, in full, reads CASSLGGRAGGELFF.

This clone has at least ten counts. Read coverage stops 3 residues before the CDR3 terminus; the germline J gene supplies the remainder. The rearrangement joins TRBV6-2 or TRBV6-3 to TRBJ2-7; 8 nucleotides agree with TRBD2. The CDR3 has 17 residues. V dropped 8 bases and J dropped 6; count of bases not matched to a gene: 21. Germline CDR1 reads MNHEY; CDR2 reads SVGEGT. The DNA read from the CDR3 is TGTGCCAGCCGCCCGATCCCGCCGCCAGCGGGAGAGGGCGAG. Protein: CASRPIPPPAGEGE. The full CDR3 reads CASRPIPPPAGEGEQYF.

In this sample, this clone turned up many times. The CDR3 goes on 3 residues after the read ends, and that part is filled in from the germline J gene. The rearrangement joins TRBV5-6 to TRBJ1-6, with D possibly matching TRBD1 (6 bases). V dropped 4 bases and J dropped 7 bases, with 15 bases sitting between them. Germline values: CDR1 SGHDT, CDR2 YYEEEE. The CDR3 is 15 amino acids. CDR3 bases read: TGTGCCAGCAGCGCCTGGGCCGGGACAAATTCACCC. Protein product: CASSAWAGTNSP. The whole CDR3 region reads CASSAWAGTNSPLHF.

This clone was seen a handful of times. The junction departs from germline at one end; a sequencing error may be responsible. The sequenced fragment ends 3 residues before the CDR3 boundary, so the rest is inferred from the germline J gene. The chain joins TRBV7-9 to TRBJ2-7; possibly TRBD1 for D (6 bases). This CDR3 is built from 14 residues. CDR1 and CDR2 from the germline V gene are SEHNR and FQNEAQ (reference sequence). CDR3 sequence: CSSSLRDTQYEQYF. The DNA read from the CDR3 is TGTTCCAGCAGCTTAAGGGACACGCAATACGAG.

This clone was found many times. Read data end 3 residues before the CDR3 end; the end is taken from the germline J gene. This chain connects TRBV6-2 or TRBV6-3 to TRBJ1-1; TRBD1 is a possible D gene (5 bases). This CDR3 comprises 14 residues. Germline CDR1 MNHEY, CDR2 SVGEGT. V lost 8 bases and J 1 base, leaving 14 bases between the germline ends. Incomplete CDR3 DNA: TGTGCCAGCTACAAATCCGGGGGGAACACTGAA. Its translation is CASYKSGGNTE. From start to end, the CDR3 is CASYKSGGNTEAFF.

This clone was counted ten times or more. The CDR3 extends 3 residues past the end of the read, so its final part is completed from the germline J gene. This chain joins TRBV13 and TRBJ1-5, with D tentatively TRBD1 (5 bases). CDR3 length: 12 residues. V was shortened by 6 bases and J by 6 bases, with 9 bases between the two germline ends. Germline CDR1 and CDR2: PRHDT and FYEKMQ (reference sequence). CDR3 sequence: CASSAGFQPQHF. The DNA read from the CDR3 is TGTGCCAGCAGTGCAGGGTTTCAGCCC.

This clone was counted ten times or more. The read terminates 3 residues before the CDR3 end, so the remaining end is supplied by the germline J gene. This sequence joins TRBV6-2 or TRBV6-3 and TRBJ2-1; 10 bases match TRBD2. The germline CDR1 and CDR2 sequences are MNHEY and SVGEGT. Germline trimming cut 6 bases from V and 1 base from J; bases unmatched to any gene: 3. There are 15 residues in the CDR3. The CDR3: CASRGAGGSYNEQFF. The sequenced CDR3 bases are TGTGCCAGCAGGGGAGCGGGAGGGTCCTACAATGAG.

This clone has ten or more counts. Read data end 3 residues before the CDR3 end; the end is taken from the germline J gene. The V gene is TRBV18, the J gene TRBJ2-6; possible D gene TRBD2, 5 bases. CDR1 is KGHSH and CDR2 is LQKENI in the germline V gene. With 3 bases removed from V and 0 bases from J, the gap between germline ends came to 12 bases. CDR3 length: 17 amino acids. The sequenced CDR3 bases are TGTGCCAGCTCACCGATTTTTAGCGACTCTGGGGCCAACGTC. Protein sequence: CASSPIFSDSGANV. The CDR3 in full is CASSPIFSDSGANVLTF.

This clone has ten or more counts. The read ends 3 residues early relative to the CDR3; the germline J gene fills the gap. The chain has TRBV29-1 and TRBJ2-1; D might be TRBD2 (5 bases). Trimming removed 4 bases at V and 8 bases at J, with 18 bases between. Germline V gives CDR1 SQVTM, CDR2 ANQGSEA. The CDR3 covers 14 residues. Partial CDR3 DNA: TGCAGCGTTGCGCCGGGCAACGCCGGGGATGAG. It encodes CSVAPGNAGDE. The full CDR3 reads CSVAPGNAGDEQFF.

This clone has a count of ten or more. The CDR3 end lies 3 residues beyond the end of the read and is filled in from the germline J gene. The gene calls are TRBV9 and TRBJ2-1; weak D call: TRBD1 (5 bases). The V gene lost 3 bases and the J gene lost 9 bases, with 19 bases spanning the gap. CDR3 length equals 15 residues. Germline V lookup: CDR1 SGDLS, CDR2 YYNGEE. CDR3 sequence: CASSADADSQVEQFF. CDR3 DNA (partial): TGTGCCAGCAGCGCGGACGCAGACAGCCAAGTTGAG.

CDR3: CASLGSNTEAFF. The covered CDR3 bases are TGTGCCAGCCTGGGCAGCAACACTGAA. V gene TRBV2 combines with J gene TRBJ1-1; D gene uncertain. The read is 3 residues too short to cover the CDR3 end, so that end is filled in from the germline J gene. The CDR3 spans 12 residues. CDR1 is SNHLY and CDR2 is FYNNEI in the germline V gene. Trimming shortened V by 8 bases and J by 2 bases, and 9 bases separated the two germline ends.

This clone has a count of ten or more. Sequencing ends 3 residues short of the CDR3 end; the germline J gene provides the rest. The chain recombines TRBV5-4 with TRBJ2-7; 7 nucleotides match TRBD2. Germline V gene data show CDR1 as SGHNT and CDR2 as YYREEE (reference sequence). The trim removed 0 bases at V and 5 bases at J, leaving 5 bases unmatched. This CDR3 has 14 amino acids. The CDR3 here is CASSLGGSLHEQYF. CDR3 DNA, as far as it was read: TGTGCCAGCAGCTTGGGCGGGAGTTTACACGAG.

This clone was seen many times. The CDR3 end is not reached by the read, which stops 3 residues before it; the germline J gene fills it in. V is TRBV18 and J is TRBJ2-7; the match to TRBD2 covers 10 bases. The CDR3 is 16 amino acids. The V segment lost 1 base and the J segment 2 bases; nucleotides outside the gene matches: 5. Germline CDR1 is KGHSH and CDR2 is LQKENI. CDR3 loop: CASSPRLAGVPYEQYF. The part of the CDR3 DNA that was read is TGTGCCAGCTCACCACGGCTAGCGGGAGTACCCTACGAG.

In this sample, this clone turned up a few times. CDR3 DNA (partial): TGTGCCAGCAGCACAGCCCACTCACCCTACAATGAG. It yields the protein CASSTAHSPYNE. The CDR3, in full, reads CASSTAHSPYNEQFF. V usage is TRBV6-9 and J usage is TRBJ2-1; no clear D. The DNA ends 3 residues before the CDR3 does, and the rest of the CDR3 is filled in from the germline J gene. The V gene lost 6 bases and the J gene lost 2 bases, with 14 bases spanning the gap. The CDR3 loop spans 15 amino acids. Germline assignment: CDR1 MNHGY and CDR2 SVAAGI.

This clone was picked up many times. One junction end does not reproduce the germline sequence, and a read error may be involved. The read ends 3 residues before the CDR3 terminus; that terminus is restored from the germline J gene. The rearrangement joins TRBV4-2 to TRBJ2-2; 7 bases fit TRBD1. Germline V gene lookup returns CDR1 LGHNA and CDR2 YNFKEQ. The length of the CDR3 is 16 residues. CDR3 amino acids: CASSHMTGPRSGELFF. CDR3 DNA (partial): TGCGCCAGCAGCCATATGACAGGGCCGCGGAGCGGGGAG.

Ten or more counts support this clone. Read data end 3 residues before the CDR3 end; the end is taken from the germline J gene. The chain links TRBV19 to TRBJ2-5; 9 bases map to TRBD2. The CDR3 is 13 residues long. The V segment lost 5 bases and the J segment 5 bases; nucleotides outside the gene matches: 3. The V gene's germline CDR1 is LNHDA and CDR2 SQIVND (reference sequence). The part of the CDR3 DNA that was read is TGTGCCAGTAGTGCGGGGGGGGTGGAGACC. Its protein product is CASSAGGVET. Given in full, the CDR3 is CASSAGGVETQYF.

This clone was observed at least ten times. Partial CDR3 DNA: TGTGCCAGCAGCACGGGACTGGGAAATGAG. Translation: CASSTGLGNE. The CDR3 in its entirety is CASSTGLGNEQFF. This chain connects TRBV5-6 to TRBJ2-1; possibly TRBD2 for D (6 bases). Read data end 3 residues before the CDR3 end; the end is taken from the germline J gene. Trimming shortened V by 4 bases and J by 7 bases, and 12 bases separated the two germline ends. The CDR3 loop spans 13 amino acids. Germline V gene lookup returns CDR1 SGHDT and CDR2 YYEEEE.